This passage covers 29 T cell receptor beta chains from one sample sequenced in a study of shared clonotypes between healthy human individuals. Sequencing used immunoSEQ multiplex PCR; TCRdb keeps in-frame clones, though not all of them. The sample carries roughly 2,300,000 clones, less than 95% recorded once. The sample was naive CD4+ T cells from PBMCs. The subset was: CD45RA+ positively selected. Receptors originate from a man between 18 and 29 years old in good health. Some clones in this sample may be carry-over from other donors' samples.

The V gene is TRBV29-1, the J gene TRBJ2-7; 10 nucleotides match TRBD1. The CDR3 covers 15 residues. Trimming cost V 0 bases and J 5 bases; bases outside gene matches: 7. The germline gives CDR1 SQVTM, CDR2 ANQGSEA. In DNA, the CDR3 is TGCAGCGTTGAAGATTTGGGGGACAGGGGCCACGAGCAGTACTTC. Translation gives CSVEDLGDRGHEQYF.

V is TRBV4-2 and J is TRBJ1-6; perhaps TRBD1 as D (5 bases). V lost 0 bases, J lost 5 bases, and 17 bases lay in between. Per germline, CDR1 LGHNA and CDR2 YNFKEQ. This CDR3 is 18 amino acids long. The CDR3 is CASSQELAGTANNSPLHF. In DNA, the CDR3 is TGTGCCAGCAGCCAAGAGTTAGCCGGGACCGCTAATAATTCACCCCTCCACTTT.

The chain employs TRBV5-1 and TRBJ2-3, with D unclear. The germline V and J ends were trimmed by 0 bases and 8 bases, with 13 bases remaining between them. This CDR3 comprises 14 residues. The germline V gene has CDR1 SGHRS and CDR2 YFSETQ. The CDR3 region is CASSLAGGPGTQYF. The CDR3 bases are TGCGCCAGCAGCTTGGCCGGCGGACCTGGTACGCAGTATTTT.

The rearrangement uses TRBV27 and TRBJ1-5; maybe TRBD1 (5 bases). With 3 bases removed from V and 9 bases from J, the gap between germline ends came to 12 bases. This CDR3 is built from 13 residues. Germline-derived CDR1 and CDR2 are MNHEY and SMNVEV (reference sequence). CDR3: CASSLAMGGPQHF. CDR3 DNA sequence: TGTGCCAGCAGTTTGGCCATGGGGGGGCCCCAGCATTTT.

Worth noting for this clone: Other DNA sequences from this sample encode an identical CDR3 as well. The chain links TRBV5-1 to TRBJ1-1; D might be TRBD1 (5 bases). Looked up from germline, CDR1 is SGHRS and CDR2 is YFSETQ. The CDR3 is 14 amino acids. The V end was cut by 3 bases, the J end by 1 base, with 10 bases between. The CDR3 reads CASSSPQGNTEAFF. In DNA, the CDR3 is TGCGCCAGCAGCTCCCCGCAGGGGAACACTGAAGCTTTCTTT.

CDR3 nucleotide sequence: TGCGCCAGCAGCGGTCGACAGGGGCCCTACGAGCAGTACTTC. This gives the protein CASSGRQGPYEQYF. The chain uses TRBV5-1 and TRBJ2-7, with 8 bases lining up with TRBD1. V was pared by 4 bases and J by 2 bases, with 5 bases of the junction left unmatched. CDR1 is SGHRS, CDR2 YFSETQ, per germline. The CDR3 runs to 14 residues.

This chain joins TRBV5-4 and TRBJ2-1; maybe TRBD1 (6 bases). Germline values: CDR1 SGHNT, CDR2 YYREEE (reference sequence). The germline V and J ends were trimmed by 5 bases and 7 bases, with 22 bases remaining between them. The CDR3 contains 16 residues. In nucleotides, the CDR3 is TGTGCCAGCAGTCGATCGACAGGAGGACAGTATAATGAGCAGTTCTTC. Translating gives CASSRSTGGQYNEQFF.

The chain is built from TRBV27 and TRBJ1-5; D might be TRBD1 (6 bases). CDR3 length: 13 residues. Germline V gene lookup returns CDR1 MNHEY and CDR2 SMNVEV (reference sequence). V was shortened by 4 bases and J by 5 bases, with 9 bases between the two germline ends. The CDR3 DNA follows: TGTGCCAGCAGTTCCAACAGGGATCAGCCCCAGCATTTT. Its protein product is CASSSNRDQPQHF.

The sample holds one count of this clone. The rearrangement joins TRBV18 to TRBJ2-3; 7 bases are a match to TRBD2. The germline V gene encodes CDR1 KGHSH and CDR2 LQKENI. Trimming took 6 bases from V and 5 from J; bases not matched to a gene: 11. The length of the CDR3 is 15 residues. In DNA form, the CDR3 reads TGTGCCAGCTCCCCGGGCCTAGCGGTGGGAGATACGCAGTATTTT. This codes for CASSPGLAVGDTQYF. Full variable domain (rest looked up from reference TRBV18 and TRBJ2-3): NAGVMQNPRHLVRRRGQEARLRCSPMKGHSHVYWYRQLPEEGLKFMVYLQKENIIDESGMPKERFSAEFPKEGPSILRIQQVVRGDSAAYFCASSPGLAVGDTQYFGPGTRLTVL.

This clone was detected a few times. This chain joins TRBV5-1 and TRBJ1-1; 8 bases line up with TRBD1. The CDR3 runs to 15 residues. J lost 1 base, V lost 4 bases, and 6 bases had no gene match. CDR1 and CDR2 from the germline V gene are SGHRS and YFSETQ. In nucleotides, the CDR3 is TGCGCCAGCAGCAACTCCGGGACAGGGAACACTGAAGCTTTCTTT. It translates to CASSNSGTGNTEAFF.

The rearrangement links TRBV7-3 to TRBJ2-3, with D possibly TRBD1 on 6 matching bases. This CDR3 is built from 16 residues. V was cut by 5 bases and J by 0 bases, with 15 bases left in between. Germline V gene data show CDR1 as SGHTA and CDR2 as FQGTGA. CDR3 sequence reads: CASSAYRDPSTDTQYF. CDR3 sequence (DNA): TGTGCCAGCAGCGCCTACAGGGATCCTAGCACAGATACGCAGTATTTT.

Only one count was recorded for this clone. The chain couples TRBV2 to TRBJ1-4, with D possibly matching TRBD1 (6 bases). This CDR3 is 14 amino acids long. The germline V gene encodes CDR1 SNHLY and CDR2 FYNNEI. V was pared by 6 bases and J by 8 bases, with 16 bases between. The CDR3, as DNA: TGTGCCAGCAGGGGGGCCGCGGGAGGGGAAAAACTGTTTTTT. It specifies CASRGAAGGEKLFF.

In DNA, the CDR3 is TGTGCCAGCATATGGGTGGGAGGGAGCACTGAAGCTTTCTTT. This gives the protein CASIWVGGSTEAFF. This rearrangement joins TRBV28 to TRBJ1-1; D unclear. Germline CDR1 is MDHEN and CDR2 is SYDVKM. The CDR3 extends over 14 amino acids. V was pared by 7 bases and J by 4 bases, with 16 bases between.

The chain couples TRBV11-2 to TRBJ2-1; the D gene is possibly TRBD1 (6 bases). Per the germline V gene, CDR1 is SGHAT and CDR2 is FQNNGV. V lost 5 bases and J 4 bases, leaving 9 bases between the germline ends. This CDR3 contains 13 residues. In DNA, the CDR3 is TGTGCCAGCAGCGTAACAGGGTACAATGAGCAGTTCTTC. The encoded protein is CASSVTGYNEQFF.

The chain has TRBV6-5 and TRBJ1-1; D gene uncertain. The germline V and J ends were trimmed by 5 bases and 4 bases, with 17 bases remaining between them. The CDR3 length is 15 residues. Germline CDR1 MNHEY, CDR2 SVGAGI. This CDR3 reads CASSPPGMAGTEAFF. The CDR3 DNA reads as TGTGCCAGCAGTCCCCCCGGGATGGCGGGCACTGAAGCTTTCTTT.

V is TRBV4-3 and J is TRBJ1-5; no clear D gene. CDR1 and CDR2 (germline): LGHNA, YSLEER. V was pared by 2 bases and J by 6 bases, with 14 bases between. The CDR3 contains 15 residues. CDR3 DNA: TGCGCCAGCAGCCAATCATGGGTAGTAAGTCAGCCCCAGCATTTT. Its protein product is CASSQSWVVSQPQHF.

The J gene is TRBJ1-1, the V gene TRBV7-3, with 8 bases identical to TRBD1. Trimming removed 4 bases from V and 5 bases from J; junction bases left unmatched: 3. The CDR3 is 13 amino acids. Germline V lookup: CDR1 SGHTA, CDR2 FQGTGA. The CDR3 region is CASSSDRATEAFF. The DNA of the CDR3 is TGTGCCAGCAGCTCGGACAGGGCTACTGAAGCTTTCTTT.

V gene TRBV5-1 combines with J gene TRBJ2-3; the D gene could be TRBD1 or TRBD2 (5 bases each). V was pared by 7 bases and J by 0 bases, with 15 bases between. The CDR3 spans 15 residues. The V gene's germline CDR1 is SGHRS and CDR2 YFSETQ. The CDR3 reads CASCMGRTSTDTQYF. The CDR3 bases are TGCGCCAGCTGCATGGGGCGGACTAGCACAGATACGCAGTATTTT.

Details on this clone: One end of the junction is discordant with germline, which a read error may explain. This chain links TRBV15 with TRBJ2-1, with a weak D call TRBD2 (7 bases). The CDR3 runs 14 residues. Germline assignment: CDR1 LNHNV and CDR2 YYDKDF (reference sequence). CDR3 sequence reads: CATSRDRGRGGLVF. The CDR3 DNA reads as TGTGCCACCAGCAGAGACCGCGGGAGAGGGGGACTGGTCTTC.

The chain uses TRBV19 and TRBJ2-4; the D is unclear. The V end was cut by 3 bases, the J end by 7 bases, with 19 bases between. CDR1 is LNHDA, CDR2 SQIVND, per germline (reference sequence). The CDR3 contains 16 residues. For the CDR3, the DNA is TGTGCCAGTAGTATGGCCCCGGCAGCTGTATCGAACATTCAGTACTTC. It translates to CASSMAPAAVSNIQYF.

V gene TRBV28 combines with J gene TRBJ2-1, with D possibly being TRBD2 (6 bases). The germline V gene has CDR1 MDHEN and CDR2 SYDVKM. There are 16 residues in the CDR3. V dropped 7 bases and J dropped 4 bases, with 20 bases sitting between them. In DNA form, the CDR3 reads TGTGCCAGCACCCAACCCCTTAGCGGAGGTTACAATGAGCAGTTCTTC. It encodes CASTQPLSGGYNEQFF.

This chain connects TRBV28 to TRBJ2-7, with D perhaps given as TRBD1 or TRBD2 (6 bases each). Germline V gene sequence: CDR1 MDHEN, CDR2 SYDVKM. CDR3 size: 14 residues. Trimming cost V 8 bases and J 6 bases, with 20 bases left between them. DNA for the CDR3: TGTGCCAGCGGTAATAAAGGGGGGTCCGGCGAGCAGTACTTC. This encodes CASGNKGGSGEQYF.

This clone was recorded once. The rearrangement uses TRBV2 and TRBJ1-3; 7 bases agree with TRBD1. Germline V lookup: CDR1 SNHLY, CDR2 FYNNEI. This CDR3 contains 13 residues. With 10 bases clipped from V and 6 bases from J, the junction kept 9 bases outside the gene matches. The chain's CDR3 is CAIQGWPENTIYF. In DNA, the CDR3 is TGTGCCATACAGGGGTGGCCGGAAAACACCATATATTTT.

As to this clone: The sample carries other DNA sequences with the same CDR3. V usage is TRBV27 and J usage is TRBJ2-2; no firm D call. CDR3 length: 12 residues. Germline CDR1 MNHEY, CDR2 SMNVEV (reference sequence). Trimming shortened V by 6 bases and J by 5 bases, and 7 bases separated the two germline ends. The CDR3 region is CASRGYTGELFF. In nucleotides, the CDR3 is TGTGCCAGCAGGGGGTATACCGGGGAGCTGTTTTTT.

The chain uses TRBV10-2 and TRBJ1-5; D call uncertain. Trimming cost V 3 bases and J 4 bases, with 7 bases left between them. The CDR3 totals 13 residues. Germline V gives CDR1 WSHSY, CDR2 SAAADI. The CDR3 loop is CASSDGHNQPQHF. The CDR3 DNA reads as TGCGCCAGCAGTGATGGCCATAATCAGCCCCAGCATTTT.

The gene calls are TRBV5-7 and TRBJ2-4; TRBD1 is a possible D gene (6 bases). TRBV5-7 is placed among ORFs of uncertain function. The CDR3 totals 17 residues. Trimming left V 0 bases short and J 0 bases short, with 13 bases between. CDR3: CASSLDQGRVAKNIQYF. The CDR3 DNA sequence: TGTGCCAGCAGCTTGGATCAGGGGCGAGTAGCCAAAAACATTCAGTACTTC.

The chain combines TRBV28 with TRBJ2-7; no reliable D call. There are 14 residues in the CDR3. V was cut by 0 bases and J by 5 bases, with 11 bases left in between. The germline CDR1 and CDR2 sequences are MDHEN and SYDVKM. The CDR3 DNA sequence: TGTGCCAGCAGTTTATGGGGTTCCGGCCACGAGCAGTACTTC. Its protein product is CASSLWGSGHEQYF.

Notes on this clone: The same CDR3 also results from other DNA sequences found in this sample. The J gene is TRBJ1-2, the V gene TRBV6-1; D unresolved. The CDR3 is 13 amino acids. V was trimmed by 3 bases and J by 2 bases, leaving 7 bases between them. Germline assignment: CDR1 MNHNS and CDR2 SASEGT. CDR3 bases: TGTGCCAGCAGTGAGGGTATCAACTATGGCTACACCTTC. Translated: CASSEGINYGYTF.

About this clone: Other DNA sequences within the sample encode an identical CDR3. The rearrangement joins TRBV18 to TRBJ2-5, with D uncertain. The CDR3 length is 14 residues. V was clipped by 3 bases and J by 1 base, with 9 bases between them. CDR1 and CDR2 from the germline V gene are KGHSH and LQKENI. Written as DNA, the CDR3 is TGTGCCAGCTCACCTCTCCGGTCCCAAGAGACCCAGTACTTC. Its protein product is CASSPLRSQETQYF.